These 32 T cell receptor beta chains originate from one sample sequenced in a study of sequential checkpoint blockade in melanoma. Treatment described: randomized to nivolumab then ipilimumab (arm A) or the reverse (arm B). Here immunoSEQ multiplex PCR was the method, and the copy in TCRdb shows in-frame clones only, minus some. The table includes under 20,000 clones, about two thirds detected once. This material consisted of CD8+ T cells sorted from blood (inferred from file names), taken from a patient given nivolumab and ipilimumab in sequence. The receptors were gathered from a human donor with melanoma.

This clone was detected only a few times. The chain uses TRBV5-4 and TRBJ2-7; a possible D gene is TRBD1 (6 bases). CDR3 length: 12 amino acids. Trimming stripped 2 bases from V and 5 bases from J, with 8 bases between. Germline-derived CDR1 and CDR2 are SGHNT and YYREEE (reference sequence). The CDR3 DNA is TGTGCCAGCAGCTTCGGACAGAACGAGCAGTACTTC. The encoded protein is CASSFGQNEQYF.

The V and J genes are TRBV5-1 and TRBJ1-1; D remains unclear. V was pared by 0 bases and J by 8 bases, with 11 bases between. CDR1 is SGHRS and CDR2 is YFSETQ in the germline V gene. The CDR3 loop spans 13 amino acids. CDR3 protein: CASSLASGWEAFF. CDR3 nucleotide sequence: TGCGCCAGCAGCTTGGCCAGCGGGTGGGAAGCTTTCTTT. The full variable domain, its missing parts supplied by reference TRBV5-1 and TRBJ1-1, is KAGVTQTPRYLIKTRGQQVTLSCSPISGHRSVSWYQQTPGQGLQFLFEYFSETQRNKGNFPGRFSGRQFSNSRSEMNVSTLELGDSALYLCASSLASGWEAFFGQGTRLTVV.

This clone came up once. The chain has TRBV6-1 and TRBJ1-2; 8 bases line up with TRBD1. With V trimmed by 1 base and J by 4 bases, 8 bases remained unmatched. Germline CDR1 MNHNS, CDR2 SASEGT. CDR3 length: 16 residues. The CDR3 DNA reads as TGTGCCAGCAGTGAAGGCCCCACGGACAGGGTCTATGGCTACACCTTC. It yields the protein CASSEGPTDRVYGYTF.

The chain combines TRBV10-1 with TRBJ2-1, with 8 bases aligning to TRBD2. Germline CDR1 is WNHNN and CDR2 is SYGVQD (reference sequence). Trimming took 3 bases from V and 0 from J; bases not matched to a gene: 7. The CDR3 consists of 17 residues. The CDR3 loop is CASSDFYSGISYNEQFF. The CDR3 nucleotides are TGCGCCAGCAGTGATTTTTATAGCGGGATCTCCTACAATGAGCAGTTCTTC.

This clone has more than one count but fewer than ten. J is TRBJ1-2 and V is TRBV10-3, with 9 bases lining up with TRBD1. This CDR3 region has 15 residues. V trimming: 4 bases; J trimming: 4 bases; junction bases outside the gene matches: 7. CDR1 and CDR2 from the germline V gene are ENHRY and SYGVKD. The CDR3 DNA sequence: TGTGCCATCAGTGCCCCCGACAGGGGGGCCTATGGCTACACCTTC. Amino acids: CAISAPDRGAYGYTF.

This chain links TRBV2 with TRBJ1-5; 7 nucleotides align to TRBD1. The V and J ends lost 6 bases and 4 bases, in that order; junction bases with no gene match: 9. The CDR3 extends over 15 amino acids. Germline loops: CDR1 SNHLY, CDR2 FYNNEI. The CDR3 is CASRTDRARNQPQHF. The CDR3 DNA reads as TGTGCCAGCAGGACCGACAGGGCCAGGAATCAGCCCCAGCATTTT.

This chain links TRBV7-3 with TRBJ2-2, with D tentatively TRBD1 (5 bases). Trimming took off 2 bases at V and 6 bases at J, with 7 bases between the two ends. CDR1 and CDR2 (germline): SGHTA, FQGTGA. The CDR3 runs 13 residues. The CDR3: CASSLQGSGELFF. CDR3 DNA: TGTGCCAGCAGCTTACAGGGATCCGGGGAGCTGTTTTTT. Variable domain in full (rest from reference TRBV7-3 and TRBJ2-2): GAGVSQTPSNKVTEKGKYVELRCDPISGHTALYWYRQSLGQGPEFLIYFQGTGAADDSGLPNDRFFAVRPEGSVSTLKIQRTERGDSAVYLCASSLQGSGELFFGEGSRLTVL.

The CDR3 region is CASSLTAGYYGYTF. In DNA, the CDR3 is TGTGCCAGCAGCTTGACGGCAGGGTACTATGGCTACACCTTC. The J gene is TRBJ1-2, the V gene TRBV5-8, with D possibly matching TRBD1 (5 bases). The CDR3 runs to 14 residues. Germline V CDR1 and CDR2: SGHTS, YDEGEE. V was shortened by 1 base and J by 3 bases, with 10 bases between the two germline ends.

The chain links TRBV27 to TRBJ1-1; maybe TRBD1 (6 bases). This CDR3 spans 13 amino acids. Trimming pared 3 bases from V and 7 bases from J, leaving 12 bases between. CDR1 and CDR2 from the germline V gene are MNHEY and SMNVEV (reference sequence). The CDR3 sequence is CASSFFRGLEAFF. In DNA form, the CDR3 reads TGTGCCAGCAGTTTTTTCAGGGGCCTTGAAGCTTTCTTT.

A few counts support this clone. This chain joins TRBV10-3 and TRBJ1-2, with 7 positions matching TRBD1. Trimming removed 1 base from V and 3 bases from J; junction bases left unmatched: 5. The length of the CDR3 is 15 residues. Germline V gene lookup returns CDR1 ENHRY and CDR2 SYGVKD. CDR3 coding DNA: TGTGCCATCAGTGAGTTGGAAGGGGGCGACTATGGCTACACCTTC. It codes for CAISELEGGDYGYTF.

This chain links TRBV19 with TRBJ1-1; no clear D gene. Trimming took 2 bases from V and 4 from J, leaving 11 bases between them. This CDR3 has 14 amino acids. Germline CDR1 is LNHDA and CDR2 is SQIVND (reference sequence). The CDR3 protein is CASSITLVGTEAFF. CDR3 coding DNA: TGTGCCAGTAGTATAACTCTGGTCGGCACTGAAGCTTTCTTT.

The chain recombines TRBV7-9 with TRBJ1-4; D is ambiguous. This CDR3 has 15 residues. Trimming removed 6 bases from V and 0 bases from J, with 11 bases in between. From germline, CDR1 is SEHNR and CDR2 FQNEAQ (reference sequence). The CDR3 DNA reads as TGTGCCAGCAGGCAAGACGGGACAACTAATGAAAAACTGTTTTTT. It yields the protein CASRQDGTTNEKLFF.

The chain is built from TRBV4-1 and TRBJ1-2; D is undetermined. Trimming removed 1 base at V and 0 bases at J, with 9 bases between. Germline-derived CDR1 and CDR2 are MGHRA and YSYEKL. The CDR3 loop spans 15 amino acids. The CDR3 DNA reads as TGCGCCAGCAGCCAAGTGCCTGGAGCTAACTATGGCTACACCTTC. Translating gives CASSQVPGANYGYTF.

The chain recombines TRBV7-9 with TRBJ1-2; D is ambiguous. The germline gives CDR1 SEHNR, CDR2 FQNEAQ (reference sequence). V gave up 1 base and J gave up 4 bases, with 10 bases separating them. The CDR3 is 14 residues long. The CDR3 spells CASSLGGPGYGYTF. In DNA form, the CDR3 reads TGTGCCAGCAGCTTAGGAGGGCCTGGCTATGGCTACACCTTC.

V is TRBV7-2 and J is TRBJ2-1; 11 bases map to TRBD2. The CDR3 loop spans 19 amino acids. Losses at the gene ends were 4 bases for V and 8 bases for J; bases not matched to a gene: 19. The germline V gene encodes CDR1 SGHTA and CDR2 FQGNSA. CDR3 sequence: CASSSQGFRVAGGPDEQFF. In DNA form, the CDR3 reads TGTGCCAGCAGCTCCCAGGGGTTTAGAGTAGCGGGAGGGCCGGATGAGCAGTTCTTC.

This clone came up a few times. V and J are TRBV27 and TRBJ2-7; 11 bases map to TRBD1. Germline V gene sequence: CDR1 MNHEY, CDR2 SMNVEV (reference sequence). The CDR3 runs to 16 residues. The J segment lost 7 bases and the V segment lost 2 bases, leaving 10 bases of the junction unmatched. The CDR3 nucleotides are TGTGCCAGCAGTTTAATCCGGGACAGGGGGGCTGGGGAGCAGTACTTC. Amino acid sequence: CASSLIRDRGAGEQYF.

This clone was detected a few times. This chain connects TRBV7-9 to TRBJ2-1; TRBD2 matches 9 bases. The V and J ends lost 8 bases and 7 bases, in that order; junction bases with no gene match: 12. The CDR3 sequence is 15 residues long. The V gene's germline CDR1 is SEHNR and CDR2 FQNEAQ (reference sequence). The CDR3 DNA reads TGTGCCAGCTCGGAGGGGAGCGGGAGGAAGAATGAGCAGTTCTTC. It encodes CASSEGSGRKNEQFF. The full variable domain, completed using reference TRBV7-9 and TRBJ2-1, is DTGVSQNPRHKITKRGQNVTFRCDPISEHNRLYWYRQTLGQGPEFLTYFQNEAQLEKSRLLSDRFSAERPKGSFSTLEIQRTEQGDSAMYLCASSEGSGRKNEQFFGPGTRLTVL.

V and J are TRBV27 and TRBJ2-1; TRBD2 agrees at 8 bases. CDR1 and CDR2 (germline): MNHEY, SMNVEV (reference sequence). Unmatched junction bases numbered 8, after V lost 4 bases and J lost 3 bases. The CDR3 is 16 amino acids. The CDR3 reads CASSSVAGTLYNEQFF. The CDR3 DNA sequence: TGTGCCAGCAGTTCAGTAGCGGGGACACTCTACAATGAGCAGTTCTTC.

This sequence joins TRBV27 and TRBJ1-5; D is ambiguous. Trimming took 4 bases from V and 6 from J, leaving 10 bases between them. Germline CDR1 reads MNHEY; CDR2 reads SMNVEV (reference sequence). There are 13 residues in the CDR3. In nucleotides, the CDR3 is TGTGCCAGCAGTTACCAAGGCGGTCAGCCCCAGCATTTT. Its protein is CASSYQGGQPQHF.

The chain employs TRBV7-8 and TRBJ2-7, with TRBD2 as a possible D gene (5 bases). This CDR3 contains 15 residues. Germline CDR1 reads SGHVS; CDR2 reads FQNEAQ. Trimming took off 5 bases at V and 6 bases at J, with 20 bases between the two ends. The CDR3 bases are TGTGCCAGCAGCCCCCAAGGGTCTCGGGGAAGCGAGCAGTACTTC. This gives the protein CASSPQGSRGSEQYF.

V is TRBV7-9 and J is TRBJ1-1; 10 bases line up with TRBD1. There are 15 residues in the CDR3. V gave up 1 base and J gave up 4 bases; unmatched junction bases: 3. The germline V gene encodes CDR1 SEHNR and CDR2 FQNEAQ (reference sequence). The CDR3 loop is CASSLDGQGGTEAFF. DNA for the CDR3: TGTGCCAGCAGCTTAGACGGACAGGGGGGCACTGAAGCTTTCTTT.

The chain has TRBV28 and TRBJ2-5, with 9 bases fitting TRBD2. Germline-derived CDR1 and CDR2 are MDHEN and SYDVKM. J gave up 0 bases and V 4 bases, and 6 bases lay outside the gene matches. The CDR3 spans 16 residues. The CDR3 DNA reads as TGTGCCAGCAGTTACGGGACTAGCAGCCACCAAGAGACCCAGTACTTC. Encoded protein: CASSYGTSSHQETQYF.

V usage is TRBV27 and J usage is TRBJ1-1, with D perhaps TRBD1 (5 bases). Germline V CDR1 and CDR2: MNHEY, SMNVEV (reference sequence). CDR3 length equals 15 residues. Trimming took off 6 bases at V and 0 bases at J, with 14 bases between the two ends. The CDR3 protein is CASSTSGVMNTEAFF. CDR3 DNA sequence: TGTGCCAGCAGCACCTCGGGGGTCATGAACACTGAAGCTTTCTTT.

This clone showed up just once. V usage is TRBV5-6 and J usage is TRBJ2-1; TRBD2 matches at 7 bases. V trimming: 4 bases; J trimming: 7 bases; junction bases outside the gene matches: 17. The CDR3 sequence is 17 residues long. Germline lookup yields CDR1 SGHDT and CDR2 YYEEEE. CDR3 region: CASSPPAGERWGNEQFF. The CDR3 nucleotides read TGTGCCAGCAGCCCTCCGGCGGGAGAGCGTTGGGGAAATGAGCAGTTCTTC.

The V and J genes are TRBV9 and TRBJ2-1, with D unclear. This CDR3 comprises 11 residues. V dropped 0 bases and J dropped 7 bases, with 2 bases sitting between them. The germline V gene encodes CDR1 SGDLS and CDR2 YYNGEE. DNA of the CDR3: TGTGCCAGCAGCGTAGCTAATGAGCAGTTCTTC. Translated: CASSVANEQFF.

This chain joins TRBV7-6 and TRBJ1-1; D is unresolved. Per the germline V gene, CDR1 is SGHVS and CDR2 is FNYEAQ. Trimming cost V 8 bases and J 1 base, with 11 bases left between them. The CDR3 is 13 amino acids. The CDR3 region is CASGYSANTEAFF. DNA for the CDR3: TGTGCCAGCGGGTACAGTGCGAACACTGAAGCTTTCTTT.

CDR3 DNA sequence: TGTGCCAGCAGCTTAGGGGGGGGTGAAACTGAAGCTTTCTTT. Encoded protein: CASSLGGGETEAFF. The chain carries TRBV7-9 and TRBJ1-1, with D possibly matching TRBD1 (5 bases). Between the trimmed V and J ends, which lost 1 base and 5 bases, there was a span of 11 bases. Germline V gene sequence: CDR1 SEHNR, CDR2 FQNEAQ (reference sequence). This CDR3 is 14 amino acids long.

The chain uses TRBV27 and TRBJ1-5; the D gene is possibly TRBD1 (5 bases). CDR1 MNHEY and CDR2 SMNVEV come from the germline V gene (reference sequence). Trimming removed 7 bases at V and 0 bases at J, with 13 bases between. This CDR3 is 15 amino acids long. This CDR3 reads CASTLQANSNQPQHF. In nucleotides, the CDR3 is TGTGCCAGCACGTTACAGGCGAATAGCAATCAGCCCCAGCATTTT.

The rearrangement joins TRBV4-2 to TRBJ2-1; D not resolved. V was cut by 0 bases and J by 4 bases, with 10 bases left in between. The germline V gene has CDR1 LGHNA and CDR2 YNFKEQ. The CDR3 runs to 15 residues. The CDR3 region has the DNA TGTGCCAGCAGCCAAGATCATGCGACATACAATGAGCAGTTCTTC. This gives the protein CASSQDHATYNEQFF.

The rearrangement joins TRBV7-3 to TRBJ2-3; 11 positions match TRBD2. The CDR3 sequence is 15 residues long. V lost 5 bases and J lost 6; bases outside the gene matches: 7. Germline lookup yields CDR1 SGHTA and CDR2 FQGTGA. CDR3 DNA sequence: TGTGCCAGCAGCGCCGCGGGACTAGCGGCTGATACGCAGTATTTT. Its translation: CASSAAGLAADTQYF.

This clone has a handful of counts. This chain uses TRBV2 with TRBJ2-2; D is perhaps TRBD1 (7 bases). Germline V gene lookup returns CDR1 SNHLY and CDR2 FYNNEI. Trimming removed 4 bases from V and 6 bases from J, with 15 bases in between. This CDR3 spans 15 amino acids. The DNA of the CDR3 is TGTGCCAGCAGTGTGAGCCAGGGGGGTTCCGGGGAGCTGTTTTTT. Translating gives CASSVSQGGSGELFF.

The CDR3 nucleotides read TGTGCCAGCAGTCCCACAGGATCTCTCTACGAGCAGTACTTC. As protein: CASSPTGSLYEQYF. V gene TRBV27 combines with J gene TRBJ2-7; D is possibly TRBD1 (5 bases). Germline-derived CDR1 and CDR2 are MNHEY and SMNVEV (reference sequence). With 5 bases removed from V and 3 bases from J, the gap between germline ends came to 14 bases. The CDR3 has 14 residues.